A selection of T cell receptor beta chains follows, all from one sample in a study of T cell responses to AZD1222 COVID-19 vaccine. Assay: immunoSEQ multiplex PCR; the TCRdb copy retains only in-frame clones and omits some. Among 130,000 or so clones listed, roughly nine tenths were seen once. The sequencing used peripheral blood, collected 28 days after the second AZD1222 dose. Receptors originate from an adult who received the AZD1222 COVID-19 vaccine. The CDR3 runs from the conserved cysteine through the conserved F or W. A D gene is named only where the DNA matches it firmly. Expanded clones are given a class, and other clones once, few, many or no size at all.

CDR3nt | CDR3aa | d_gene | j_gene | v_gene | abundance
TGTGCCAGCAGAGACAGGGTGTCCTATAATTCACCCCTCCACTTT | CASRDRVSYNSPLHF | TRBD1 | TRBJ1-6 | TRBV6-5 | -
TGTGCCAGCAGCTTAGAAGCGGGGGGGCTCTACGAGCAGTACTTC | CASSLEAGGLYEQYF | TRBD2 | TRBJ2-7 | TRBV7-8 | -
TGCGCCAGCAGCCAAGGGACAGGGGGCAGTGGCTACACCTTC | CASSQGTGGSGYTF | TRBD1 | TRBJ1-2 | TRBV4-3 | -
TGTGCCAGCAGCGTACAGGGACCCCCTACAGATACGCAGTATTTT | CASSVQGPPTDTQYF | - | TRBJ2-3 | TRBV7-9 | -
TGTGCTAGCAGCTTTGACGGACTAGCGGGGAGGGAGACCCAGTACTTC | CASSFDGLAGRETQYF | TRBD2 | TRBJ2-5 | TRBV7-7 | once
TGTGCCAGCAGCCTGTCGAGAACTGAAGCTTTCTTT | CASSLSRTEAFF | - | TRBJ1-1 | TRBV7-2 | -
TGTGCCACCAGTGGGGGGGGAAACTCCTACAATGAGCAGTTCTTC | CATSGGGNSYNEQFF | TRBD2 | TRBJ2-1 | TRBV24-1 | -
TGTGCCAGCGAAGGTGGGGTGGGGAACACCGGGGAGCTGTTTTTT | CASEGGVGNTGELFF | - | TRBJ2-2 | TRBV2 | -
TGTGCCAGCAGCCTTCAGGCAGATACGCAGTATTTT | CASSLQADTQYF | - | TRBJ2-3 | TRBV7-9 | -
TGTGCCAGCAGCCAAGGAGAGGGACAGGGGAATGAGCAGTTCTTC | CASSQGEGQGNEQFF | TRBD1 | TRBJ2-1 | TRBV3-1/TRBV3-2 | -
TGTGCCAGCAGTCTAAGCGGTGGAAACACCATATATTTT | CASSLSGGNTIYF | - | TRBJ1-3 | TRBV12-3/TRBV12-4 | -
TGTGCCAGTACCCCGGTGGGGATGGCGGCCGAGCAGTACTTC | CASTPVGMAAEQYF | - | TRBJ2-7 | TRBV19 | -
TGTGCCACCAGCAGAGAGGGTGGCAATCAGCCCCAGCATTTT | CATSREGGNQPQHF | - | TRBJ1-5 | TRBV15 | once
TGTGCCAGTAGTGTTACATTTTATGGCTACACCTTC | CASSVTFYGYTF | - | TRBJ1-2 | TRBV19 | -
TGTGCCAGCAGCTTTGGGGGGTTGTGGAGCAATCAGCCCCAGCATTTT | CASSFGGLWSNQPQHF | - | TRBJ1-5 | TRBV5-6 | -
TGCGCCAGCAGCTTGGGGGGGACAGACACCGGGGAGCTGTTTTTT | CASSLGGTDTGELFF | TRBD1 | TRBJ2-2 | TRBV5-1 | -
TGTGCCAGTAAGCCCGAACAGGGGGGGAATCAGCCCCAGCATTTT | CASKPEQGGNQPQHF | TRBD1 | TRBJ1-5 | TRBV19 | -
TGTGCCAGCAGTTGGTGGGACGGGGGTACAGATACGCAGTATTTT | CASSWWDGGTDTQYF | - | TRBJ2-3 | TRBV6-5 | -
TGTGCCAGCAGCTCTAGGGGGACTAGCGAGACAGATACGCAGTATTTT | CASSSRGTSETDTQYF | TRBD2 | TRBJ2-3 | TRBV7-2 | -
TGTGCCAGCAGTTTCCGACAGGACTATGGCTACACCTTC | CASSFRQDYGYTF | - | TRBJ1-2 | TRBV12-3/TRBV12-4 | -
TGTGCCAGCAGCCAAGGAGAGGCAGGAGAAGCTTTCTTT | CASSQGEAGEAFF | - | TRBJ1-1 | TRBV3-1/TRBV3-2 | -
TGCGCCAGCAGCTTGGAAGGGGGGCTGGCAGATACGCAGTATTTT | CASSLEGGLADTQYF | - | TRBJ2-3 | TRBV5-1 | -
TGTGCCAGCAGCCTCGGGGGGGCAAGCACTGAAGCTTTCTTT | CASSLGGASTEAFF | - | TRBJ1-1 | TRBV2 | -
TGTGCCTGGAGTGTACACAGCTCCTATAATTCACCCCTCCACTTT | CAWSVHSSYNSPLHF | - | TRBJ1-6 | TRBV30 | -
TGTGCCAGCAGCTTCGGGTCCACAGATACGCAGTATTTT | CASSFGSTDTQYF | - | TRBJ2-3 | TRBV5-6 | -
TGTGCCAGCAGCGGGCAGGGGGCGGTTCAGCCCCAGCATTTT | CASSGQGAVQPQHF | TRBD1 | TRBJ1-5 | TRBV7-9 | -
TGTGCCAGCAGCTTCACAGCTAGCACAGATACGCAGTATTTT | CASSFTASTDTQYF | - | TRBJ2-3 | TRBV7-2 | -
TGCGCCAGCAACAACAGGGAAGAAGGTGCTGAAGCTTTCTTT | CASNNREEGAEAFF | - | TRBJ1-1 | TRBV23-1 | once
TGCGCCAGCAGCCTGGGACCCCAGAACACTGAAGCTTTCTTT | CASSLGPQNTEAFF | - | TRBJ1-1 | TRBV5-1 | once
TGTGCCAGCAGCTTCCGACTAGCGGAAAGCACAGATACGCAGTATTTT | CASSFRLAESTDTQYF | TRBD2 | TRBJ2-3 | TRBV5-4 | -
TGTGCCAGCAGTTTAGCGGGAGAGGGCATTCAGTACTTC | CASSLAGEGIQYF | TRBD2 | TRBJ2-4 | TRBV6-5 | -
TGTGCCAGCAGTTGGTCCGAAGACACCCGCACCGGGGAGCTGTTTTTT | CASSWSEDTRTGELFF | - | TRBJ2-2 | TRBV6-2/TRBV6-3 | -
TGTGCCAGCAGCGAACAGTTCTCTGGAAACACCATATATTTT | CASSEQFSGNTIYF | - | TRBJ1-3 | TRBV6-6 | -
TGTGCCAGCAGTGCCCGCACTGAAGCTTTCTTT | CASSARTEAFF | - | TRBJ1-1 | TRBV12-3/TRBV12-4 | once
TGTGCCAGCTCACCACTACAGGAGAGCACTGAAGCTTTCTTT | CASSPLQESTEAFF | - | TRBJ1-1 | TRBV18 | -
TGTGCTAGTGGACCGAGTGGGGCCAACGTCCTGACTTTC | CASGPSGANVLTF | - | TRBJ2-6 | TRBV12-5 | -
TGCGCCAGCAGTGCCCAGATTATGAGCGAGCAGTACTTC | CASSAQIMSEQYF | - | TRBJ2-7 | TRBV10-1 | once
TGTGCCAGCAGCCAGGGGGAGGGTCAGCCCCAGCATTTT | CASSQGEGQPQHF | - | TRBJ1-5 | TRBV14 | -
TGTGCCAGCACCTCCATCGGAGGATTCACAGATACGCAGTATTTT | CASTSIGGFTDTQYF | - | TRBJ2-3 | TRBV5-6 | few
TGTGCCATCTCCGGGCAGGGCAAATCACCCCTCCACTTT | CAISGQGKSPLHF | - | TRBJ1-6 | TRBV28 | -
TGTGCCAGCAGTCACAATAGCGGAGATTCACCCCTCCACTTT | CASSHNSGDSPLHF | - | TRBJ1-6 | TRBV27 | -
TGTGCCTGGAGTGATTCTGGGACAGGGCTAGGAAACACCATATATTTT | CAWSDSGTGLGNTIYF | TRBD1 | TRBJ1-3 | TRBV30 | -
TGCAGCGTTGAAGCACCGACACGCAATTCGTTCGAGCAGTACTTC | CSVEAPTRNSFEQYF | - | TRBJ2-7 | TRBV29-1 | -
TGTGCCATCAGGTCCCAAGGAAACACCATATATTTT | CAIRSQGNTIYF | - | TRBJ1-3 | TRBV10-3 | once
TGTGCCAGCAGCCCGGACCAGGGCGGGGAGCTGTTTTTT | CASSPDQGGELFF | - | TRBJ2-2 | TRBV11-2 | -
TGTGCCAGCAGTGGCAGGTTGAACTATGGCTACACCTTC | CASSGRLNYGYTF | - | TRBJ1-2 | TRBV2 | -
TGTGCCAGCACTCCCAGCGTGAACACTGAAGCTTTCTTT | CASTPSVNTEAFF | - | TRBJ1-1 | TRBV10-3 | -
TGTGCCAGCAGCTTAGCCCCGTGGACAGGGGGCAGGGATGGCTACACCTTC | CASSLAPWTGGRDGYTF | TRBD1 | TRBJ1-2 | TRBV7-8 | once
TGTGCCAGCAGGTGGGGCAGCACTGCAACTAATGAAAAACTGTTTTTT | CASRWGSTATNEKLFF | - | TRBJ1-4 | TRBV9 | -
TGTGCCAGCAGCCAATCGGGGGGCGGGACCGAAGCTTTCTTT | CASSQSGGGTEAFF | - | TRBJ1-1 | TRBV3-1/TRBV3-2 | -